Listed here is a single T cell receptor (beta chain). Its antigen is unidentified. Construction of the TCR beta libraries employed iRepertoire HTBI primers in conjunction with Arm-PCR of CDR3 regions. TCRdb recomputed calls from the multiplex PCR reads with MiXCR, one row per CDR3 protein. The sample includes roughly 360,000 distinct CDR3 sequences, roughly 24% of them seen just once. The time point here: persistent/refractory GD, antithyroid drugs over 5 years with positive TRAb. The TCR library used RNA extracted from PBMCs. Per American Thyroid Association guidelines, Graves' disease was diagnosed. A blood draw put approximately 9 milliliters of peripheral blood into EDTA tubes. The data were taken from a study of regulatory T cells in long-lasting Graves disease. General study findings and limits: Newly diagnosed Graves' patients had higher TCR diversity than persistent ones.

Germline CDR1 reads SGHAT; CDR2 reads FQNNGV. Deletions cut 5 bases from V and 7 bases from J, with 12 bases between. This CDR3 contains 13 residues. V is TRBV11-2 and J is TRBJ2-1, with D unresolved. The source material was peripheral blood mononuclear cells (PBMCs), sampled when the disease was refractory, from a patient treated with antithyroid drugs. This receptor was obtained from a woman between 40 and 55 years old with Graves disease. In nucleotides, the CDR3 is TGTGCCAGCAGCCGTGGTCTGGCGAATGAGCAGTTCTTC. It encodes CASSRGLANEQFF.